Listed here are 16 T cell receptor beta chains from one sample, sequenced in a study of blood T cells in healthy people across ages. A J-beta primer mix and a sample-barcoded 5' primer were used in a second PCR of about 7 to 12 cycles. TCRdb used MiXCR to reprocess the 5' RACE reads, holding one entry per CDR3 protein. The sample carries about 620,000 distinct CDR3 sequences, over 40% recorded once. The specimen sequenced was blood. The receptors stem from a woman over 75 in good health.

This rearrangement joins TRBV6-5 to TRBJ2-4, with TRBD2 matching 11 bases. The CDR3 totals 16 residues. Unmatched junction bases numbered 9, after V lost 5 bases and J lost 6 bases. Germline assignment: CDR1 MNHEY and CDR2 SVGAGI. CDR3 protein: CASSLVAGGFGNIQYF. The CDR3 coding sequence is TGTGCCAGCAGTCTCGTAGCGGGAGGGTTTGGAAACATTCAGTACTTC.

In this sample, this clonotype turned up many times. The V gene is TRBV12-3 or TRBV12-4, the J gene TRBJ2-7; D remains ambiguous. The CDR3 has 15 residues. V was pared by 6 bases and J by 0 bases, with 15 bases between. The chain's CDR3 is CASRPGPTSSYEQYF. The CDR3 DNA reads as TGTGCCAGCAGGCCCGGACCTACCAGCTCCTACGAGCAGTACTTC.

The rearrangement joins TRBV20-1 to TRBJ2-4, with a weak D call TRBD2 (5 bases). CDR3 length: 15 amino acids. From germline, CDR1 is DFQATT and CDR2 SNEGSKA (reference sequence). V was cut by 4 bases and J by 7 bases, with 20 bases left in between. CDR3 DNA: TGCAGTGCTACCTCCCCCGATCGGGGTATGAACATTCAGTACTTC. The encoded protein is CSATSPDRGMNIQYF.

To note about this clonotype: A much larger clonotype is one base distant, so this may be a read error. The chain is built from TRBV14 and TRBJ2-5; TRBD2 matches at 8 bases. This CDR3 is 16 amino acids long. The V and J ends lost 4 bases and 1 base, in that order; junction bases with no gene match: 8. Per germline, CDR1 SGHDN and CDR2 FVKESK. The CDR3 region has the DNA TGTGCCAGCAGCCCCCACGGGGGGGTCATCCAAGAGACCCAGTACTTC. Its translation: CASSPHGGVIQETQYF.

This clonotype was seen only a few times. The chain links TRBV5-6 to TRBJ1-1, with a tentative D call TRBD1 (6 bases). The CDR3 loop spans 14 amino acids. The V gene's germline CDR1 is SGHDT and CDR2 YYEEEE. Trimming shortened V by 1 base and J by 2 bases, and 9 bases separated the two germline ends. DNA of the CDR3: TGTGCCAGCAGCTTGACAGGGAAAAACACTGAAGCTTTCTTT. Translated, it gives CASSLTGKNTEAFF.

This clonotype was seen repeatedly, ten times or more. The CDR3 DNA reads as TGTGCCAGCAGTGACCCACCCGAAGGAGCGGATACCTACGAGCAGTACTTC. Residues: CASSDPPEGADTYEQYF. This chain connects TRBV6-4 to TRBJ2-7; perhaps TRBD2 as D (5 bases). The CDR3 extends over 17 amino acids. Germline values: CDR1 MRHNA, CDR2 SNTAGT. V lost 2 bases to trimming and J lost 2 bases, with 19 bases between them.

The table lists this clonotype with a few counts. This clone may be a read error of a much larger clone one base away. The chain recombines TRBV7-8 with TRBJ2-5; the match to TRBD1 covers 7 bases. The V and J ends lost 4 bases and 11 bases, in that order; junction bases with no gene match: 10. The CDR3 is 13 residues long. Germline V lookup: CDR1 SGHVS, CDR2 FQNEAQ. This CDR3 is CASSYSRQGEQYF. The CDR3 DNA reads TGTGCCAGCAGCTATTCCCGACAGGGTGAGCAGTACTTC.

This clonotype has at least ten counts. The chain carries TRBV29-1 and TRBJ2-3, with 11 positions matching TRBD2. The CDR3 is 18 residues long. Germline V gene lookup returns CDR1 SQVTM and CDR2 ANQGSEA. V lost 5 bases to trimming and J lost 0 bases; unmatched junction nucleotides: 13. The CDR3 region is CSVKGIGLAGSSTDTQYF. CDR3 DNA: TGCAGCGTTAAGGGAATTGGACTAGCGGGTTCTAGCACAGATACGCAGTATTTT.

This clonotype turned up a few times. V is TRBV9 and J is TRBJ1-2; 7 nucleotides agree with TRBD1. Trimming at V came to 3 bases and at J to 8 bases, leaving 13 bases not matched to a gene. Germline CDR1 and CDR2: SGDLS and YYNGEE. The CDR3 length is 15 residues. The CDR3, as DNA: TGTGCCAGCAGCGAAGGGGGCAGGGGGAGATGCGGCTACACCTTC. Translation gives CASSEGGRGRCGYTF. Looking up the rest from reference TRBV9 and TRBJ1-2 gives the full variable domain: DSGVTQTPKHLITATGQRVTLRCSPRSGDLSVYWYQQSLDQGLQFLIQYYNGEERAKGNILERFSAQQFPDLHSELNLSSLELGDSALYFCASSEGGRGRCGYTFGSGTRLTVV.

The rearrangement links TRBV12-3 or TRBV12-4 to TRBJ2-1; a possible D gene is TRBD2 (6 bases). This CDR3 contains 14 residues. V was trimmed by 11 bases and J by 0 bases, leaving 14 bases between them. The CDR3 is CAGGGASSYNEQFF. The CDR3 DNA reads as TGTGCCGGGGGAGGAGCGAGCTCCTACAATGAGCAGTTCTTC.

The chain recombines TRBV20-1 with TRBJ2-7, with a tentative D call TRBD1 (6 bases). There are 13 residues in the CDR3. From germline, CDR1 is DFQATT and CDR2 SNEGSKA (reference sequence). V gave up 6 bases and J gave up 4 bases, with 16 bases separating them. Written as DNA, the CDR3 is TGCAGTGCGACGGACAGCCTAGATTACGAGCAGTACTTC. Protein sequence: CSATDSLDYEQYF.

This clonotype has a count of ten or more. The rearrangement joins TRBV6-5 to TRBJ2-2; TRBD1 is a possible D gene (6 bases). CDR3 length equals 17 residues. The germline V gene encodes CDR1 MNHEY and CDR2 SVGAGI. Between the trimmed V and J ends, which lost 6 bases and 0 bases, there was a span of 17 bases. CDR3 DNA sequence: TGTGCCAGCAGACACAGGGATTCCCTACCGAACACCGGGGAGCTGTTTTTT. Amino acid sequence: CASRHRDSLPNTGELFF.

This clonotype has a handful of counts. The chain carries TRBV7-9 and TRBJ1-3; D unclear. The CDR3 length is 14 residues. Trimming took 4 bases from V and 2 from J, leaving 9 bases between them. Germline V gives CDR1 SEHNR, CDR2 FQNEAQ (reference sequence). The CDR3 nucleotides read TGTGCCAGCAGCTGGGTGGAAACTGGAAACACCATATATTTT. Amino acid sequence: CASSWVETGNTIYF. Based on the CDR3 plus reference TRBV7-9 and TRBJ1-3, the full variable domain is DTGVSQNPRHKITKRGQNVTFRCDPISEHNRLYWYRQTLGQGPEFLTYFQNEAQLEKSRLLSDRFSAERPKGSFSTLEIQRTEQGDSAMYLCASSWVETGNTIYFGEGSWLTVV.

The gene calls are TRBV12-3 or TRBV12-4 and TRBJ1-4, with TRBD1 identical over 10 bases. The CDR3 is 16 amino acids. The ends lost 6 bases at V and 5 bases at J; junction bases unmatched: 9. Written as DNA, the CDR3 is TGTGCCAGCAGCCGAACCCGACAGGGGGCAAATGAAAAACTGTTTTTT. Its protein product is CASSRTRQGANEKLFF.

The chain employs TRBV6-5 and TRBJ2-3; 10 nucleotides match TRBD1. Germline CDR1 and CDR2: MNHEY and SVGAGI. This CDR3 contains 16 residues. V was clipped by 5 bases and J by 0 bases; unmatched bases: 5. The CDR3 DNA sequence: TGTGCCAGCAGTGGACAGGGGGTAGATAGCACAGATACGCAGTATTTT. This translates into CASSGQGVDSTDTQYF.

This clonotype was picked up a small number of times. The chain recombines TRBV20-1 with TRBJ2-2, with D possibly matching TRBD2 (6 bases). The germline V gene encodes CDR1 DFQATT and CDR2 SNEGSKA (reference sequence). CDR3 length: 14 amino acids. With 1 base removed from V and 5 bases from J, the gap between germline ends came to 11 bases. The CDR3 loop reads CSARGEVDTGELFF. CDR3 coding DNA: TGCAGTGCTAGAGGGGAGGTGGATACCGGGGAGCTGTTTTTT.